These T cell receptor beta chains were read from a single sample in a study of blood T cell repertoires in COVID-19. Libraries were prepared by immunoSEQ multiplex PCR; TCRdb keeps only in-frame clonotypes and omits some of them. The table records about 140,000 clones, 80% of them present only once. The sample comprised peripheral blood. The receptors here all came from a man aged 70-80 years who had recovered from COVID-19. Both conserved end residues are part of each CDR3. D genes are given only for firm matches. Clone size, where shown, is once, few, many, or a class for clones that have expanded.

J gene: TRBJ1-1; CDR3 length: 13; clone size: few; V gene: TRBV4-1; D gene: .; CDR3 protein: CASSQRLNTEAFF; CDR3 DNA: TGCGCCAGCAGCCAGAGATTAAACACTGAAGCTTTCTTT
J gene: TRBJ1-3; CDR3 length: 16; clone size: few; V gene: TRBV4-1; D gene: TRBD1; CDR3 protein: CASSVRGQFSGNTIYF; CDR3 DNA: TGCGCCAGCAGCGTACGGGGACAGTTCTCTGGAAACACCATATATTTT
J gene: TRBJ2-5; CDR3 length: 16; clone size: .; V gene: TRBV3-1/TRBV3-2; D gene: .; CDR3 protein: CASSLLGLRGAETQYF; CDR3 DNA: TGTGCCAGCAGCCTGCTCGGACTCCGGGGAGCGGAGACCCAGTACTTC
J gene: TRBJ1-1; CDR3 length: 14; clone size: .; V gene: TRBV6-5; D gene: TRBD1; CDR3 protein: CASQTGGAITEAFF; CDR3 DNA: TGTGCCAGCCAGACAGGGGGCGCGATTACTGAAGCTTTCTTT
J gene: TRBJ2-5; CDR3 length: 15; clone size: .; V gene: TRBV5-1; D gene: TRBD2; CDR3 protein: CASSSKSGLAETQYF; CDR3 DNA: TGCGCCAGCAGCTCAAAAAGTGGACTAGCAGAGACCCAGTACTTC
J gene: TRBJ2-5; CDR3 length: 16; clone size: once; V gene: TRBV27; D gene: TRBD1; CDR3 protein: CASSLSGQGAGETQYF; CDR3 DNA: TGTGCCAGCAGTTTATCGGGACAGGGGGCGGGGGAGACCCAGTACTTC
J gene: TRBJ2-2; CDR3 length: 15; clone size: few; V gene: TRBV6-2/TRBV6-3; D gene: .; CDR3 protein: CASSSRTPNTGELFF; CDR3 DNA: TGTGCCAGCAGCTCTAGGACTCCGAACACCGGGGAGCTGTTTTTT
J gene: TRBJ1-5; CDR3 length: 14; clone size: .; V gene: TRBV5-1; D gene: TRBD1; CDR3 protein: CASSLYRGHQPQHF; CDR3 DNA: TGCGCCAGCAGCTTGTACAGGGGCCATCAGCCCCAGCATTTT
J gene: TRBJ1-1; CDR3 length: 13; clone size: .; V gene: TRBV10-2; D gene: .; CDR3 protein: CASSQGRDTEAFF; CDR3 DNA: TGCGCCAGCAGTCAGGGTCGGGACACTGAAGCTTTCTTT
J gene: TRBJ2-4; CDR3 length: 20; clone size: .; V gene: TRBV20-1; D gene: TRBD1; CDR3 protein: CSASPTAGTGVPNAKNIQYF; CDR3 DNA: TGCAGTGCTAGTCCTACTGCCGGGACAGGGGTCCCAAACGCCAAAAACATTCAGTACTTC
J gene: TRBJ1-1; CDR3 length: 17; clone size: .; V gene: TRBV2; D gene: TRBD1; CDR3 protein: CASSEGTGGFRNTEAFF; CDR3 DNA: TGTGCCAGCAGTGAAGGGACAGGGGGCTTCAGGAACACTGAAGCTTTCTTT
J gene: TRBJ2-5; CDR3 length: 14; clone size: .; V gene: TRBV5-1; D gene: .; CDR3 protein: CASSGTGLGETQYF; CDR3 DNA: TGCGCCAGCAGCGGCACAGGGTTAGGAGAGACCCAGTACTTC
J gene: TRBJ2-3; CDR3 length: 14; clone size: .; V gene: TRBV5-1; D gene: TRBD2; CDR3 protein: CASSLVTSGHRRYF; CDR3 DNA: TGCGCCAGCAGCTTGGTGACTAGCGGACACCGCCGGTATTTT
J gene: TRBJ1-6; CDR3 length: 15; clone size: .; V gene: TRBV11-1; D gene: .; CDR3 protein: CASSWSQGGNSPLHF; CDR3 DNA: TGTGCCAGCAGCTGGTCCCAGGGCGGAAATTCACCCCTCCACTTT
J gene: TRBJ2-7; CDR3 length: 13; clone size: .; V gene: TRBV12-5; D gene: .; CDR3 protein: CASGFGLSYEQYF; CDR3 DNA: TGTGCTAGTGGTTTTGGACTTTCCTACGAGCAGTACTTC
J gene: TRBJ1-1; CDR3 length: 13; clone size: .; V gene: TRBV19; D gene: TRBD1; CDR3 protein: CATTGTANTEAFF; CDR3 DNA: TGTGCCACAACCGGGACAGCGAACACTGAAGCTTTCTTT
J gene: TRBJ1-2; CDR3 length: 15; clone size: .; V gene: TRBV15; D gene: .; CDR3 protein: CATSRDLRGWDGYTF; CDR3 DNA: TGTGCCACCAGCAGAGATCTAAGGGGCTGGGATGGCTACACCTTC
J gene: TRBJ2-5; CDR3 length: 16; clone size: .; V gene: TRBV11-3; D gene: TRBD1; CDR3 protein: CASSSGQGQPRETQYF; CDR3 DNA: TGTGCCAGCAGCTCGGGACAGGGCCAGCCCAGAGAGACCCAGTACTTC
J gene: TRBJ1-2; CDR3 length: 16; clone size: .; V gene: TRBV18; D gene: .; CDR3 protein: CASSPSGLGATGGYTF; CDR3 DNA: TGTGCCAGCTCACCCTCCGGACTAGGGGCGACTGGTGGCTACACCTTC
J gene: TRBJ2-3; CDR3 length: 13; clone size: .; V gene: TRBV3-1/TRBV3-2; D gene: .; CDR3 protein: CASSAAVTDTQYF; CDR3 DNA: TGTGCCAGCAGCGCGGCAGTCACAGATACGCAGTATTTT
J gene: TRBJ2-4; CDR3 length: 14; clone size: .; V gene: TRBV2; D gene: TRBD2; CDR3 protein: CASSEGAGGNIQYF; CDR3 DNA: TGTGCCAGCAGTGAAGGCGCGGGAGGAAACATTCAGTACTTC
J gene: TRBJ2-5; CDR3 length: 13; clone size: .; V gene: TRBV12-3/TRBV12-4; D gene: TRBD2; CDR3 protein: CASSLTSVETQYF; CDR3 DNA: TGTGCCAGCAGTTTGACTAGCGTTGAGACCCAGTACTTC
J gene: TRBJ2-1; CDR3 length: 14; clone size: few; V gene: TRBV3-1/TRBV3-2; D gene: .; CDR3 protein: CASSHRGPYNEQFF; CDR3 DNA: TGTGCCAGCAGCCATAGAGGGCCCTACAATGAGCAGTTCTTC
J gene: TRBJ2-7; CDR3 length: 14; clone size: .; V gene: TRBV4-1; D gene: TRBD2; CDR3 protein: CASSQAGGLDEQYF; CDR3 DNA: TGCGCCAGCAGCCAAGCGGGGGGGCTCGACGAGCAGTACTTC
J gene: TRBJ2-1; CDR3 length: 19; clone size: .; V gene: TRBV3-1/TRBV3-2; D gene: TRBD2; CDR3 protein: CASSQSRIAGSSYNDWQFF; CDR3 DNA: TGTGCCAGCAGCCAAAGCAGGATAGCGGGTTCCTCCTACAATGATTGGCAGTTCTTC
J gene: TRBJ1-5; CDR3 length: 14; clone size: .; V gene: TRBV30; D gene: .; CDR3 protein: CAWSGQYSNQPQHF; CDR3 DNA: TGTGCCTGGAGTGGGCAGTATAGCAATCAGCCCCAGCATTTT
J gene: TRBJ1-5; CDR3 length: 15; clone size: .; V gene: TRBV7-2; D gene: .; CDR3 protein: CASSLDPGVHQPQHF; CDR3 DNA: TGTGCCAGCAGCTTAGACCCAGGGGTGCATCAGCCCCAGCATTTT
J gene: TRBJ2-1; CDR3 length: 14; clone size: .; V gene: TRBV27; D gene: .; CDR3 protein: CASSFGGTYNEQFF; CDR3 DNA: TGTGCCAGCAGTTTCGGGGGTACCTACAATGAGCAGTTCTTC
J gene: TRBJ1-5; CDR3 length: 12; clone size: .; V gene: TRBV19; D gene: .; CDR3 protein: CASTQGSQPQHF; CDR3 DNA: TGTGCCAGCACCCAGGGATCTCAGCCCCAGCATTTT
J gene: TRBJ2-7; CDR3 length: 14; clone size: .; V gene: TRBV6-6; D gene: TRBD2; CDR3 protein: CASSFRTSSVEQYF; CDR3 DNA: TGTGCCAGCAGTTTCCGGACTAGCTCAGTTGAGCAGTACTTC
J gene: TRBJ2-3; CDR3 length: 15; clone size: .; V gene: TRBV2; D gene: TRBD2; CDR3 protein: CASRPSGAGTDTQYF; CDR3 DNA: TGTGCCAGCAGGCCCAGCGGGGCCGGCACAGATACGCAGTATTTT
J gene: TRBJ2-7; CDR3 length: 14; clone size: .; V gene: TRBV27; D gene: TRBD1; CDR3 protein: CARTRDRINHEQYF; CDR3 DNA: TGTGCCAGAACCCGGGACAGGATAAACCACGAGCAGTACTTC
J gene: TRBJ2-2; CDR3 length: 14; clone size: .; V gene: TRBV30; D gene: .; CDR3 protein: CAWGLTEVTGELFF; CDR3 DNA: TGTGCCTGGGGACTAACCGAAGTCACCGGGGAGCTGTTTTTT
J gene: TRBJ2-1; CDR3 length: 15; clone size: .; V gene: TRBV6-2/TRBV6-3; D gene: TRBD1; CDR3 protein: CASSYIGTGYNEQFF; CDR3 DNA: TGTGCCAGCAGTTACATCGGGACAGGGTACAATGAGCAGTTCTTC
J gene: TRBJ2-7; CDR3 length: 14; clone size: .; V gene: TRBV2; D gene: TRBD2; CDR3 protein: CASIAGTSGYEQYF; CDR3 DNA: TGTGCCAGCATCGCCGGGACTAGCGGTTACGAGCAGTACTTC
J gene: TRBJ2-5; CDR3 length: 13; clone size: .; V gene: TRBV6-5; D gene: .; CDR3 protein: CASRRTRKETQYF; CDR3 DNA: TGTGCCAGCAGACGGACAAGGAAGGAGACCCAGTACTTC
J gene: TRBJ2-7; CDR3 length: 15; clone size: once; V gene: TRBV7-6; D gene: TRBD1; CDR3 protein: CASSPRDRGPHEQYF; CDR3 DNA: TGTGCCAGCAGCCCCCGGGACAGGGGGCCCCACGAGCAGTACTTC
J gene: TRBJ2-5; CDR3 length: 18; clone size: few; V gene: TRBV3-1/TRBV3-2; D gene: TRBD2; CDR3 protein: CASSQAISGRGSQETQYF; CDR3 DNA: TGTGCCAGCAGCCAGGCTATTAGCGGGAGGGGGTCCCAAGAGACCCAGTACTTC